This is a list of T cell receptor beta chains from one sample in a study of cytomegalovirus exposure and HLA in healthy donors. Assay used: immunoSEQ multiplex PCR; TCRdb lists only in-frame clones, some missing. Seen here are around 130,000 clones, roughly three quarters observed once, and the top ten hold around 1.9%. Sequenced: PBMCs. The receptors stem from a woman between 40 and 50 years old in good health and CMV-seronegative. Each CDR3 is given with its conserved first and last residue. Fields, in order: V gene, J gene, D gene, clone size, CDR3 protein, CDR3 DNA. A D gene is named only where the DNA matches it firmly. Clone size, where shown, is once, few, many, or a class for clones that have expanded.

>TRBV9|TRBJ2-1|.|.
CASSAQEGEQFF
TGTGCCAGCAGCGCCCAGGAGGGGGAGCAGTTCTTC
>TRBV5-1|TRBJ1-1|.|.
CASSLYSGIEAFF
TGCGCCAGCAGCTTGTACAGCGGCATTGAAGCTTTCTTT
>TRBV29-1|TRBJ2-1|.|few
CSVELGQISYNEQFF
TGCAGCGTTGAACTAGGACAGATCTCCTACAATGAGCAGTTCTTC
>TRBV7-2|TRBJ1-5|TRBD1|.
CASSKGQGEQPQHF
TGTGCCAGCAGCAAAGGACAGGGTGAGCAGCCCCAGCATTTT
>TRBV30|TRBJ2-2|TRBD2|.
CAWSVAGGRFGELFF
TGTGCCTGGAGTGTGGCGGGGGGGCGGTTCGGGGAGCTGTTTTTT
>TRBV7-8|TRBJ1-1|.|.
CASSRGGMNTEAFF
TGTGCCAGCAGCCGTGGGGGCATGAACACTGAAGCTTTCTTT
>TRBV30|TRBJ1-1|.|.
CAWTGQANTEAFF
TGTGCCTGGACAGGTCAAGCGAACACTGAAGCTTTCTTT
>TRBV28|TRBJ1-4|.|.
CASSLSGINEKLFF
TGTGCCAGCAGTTTATCGGGAATAAATGAAAAACTGTTTTTT
>TRBV13|TRBJ2-2|.|once
CASSTQGLGPTGELFF
TGTGCCAGCAGCACCCAGGGTCTAGGTCCCACCGGGGAGCTGTTTTTT
>TRBV5-1|TRBJ2-5|TRBD2|.
CASSLRLAGTGETQYF
TGCGCCAGCAGCTTGAGGCTAGCGGGGACGGGGGAGACCCAGTACTTC
>TRBV19|TRBJ2-7|.|.
CASSTVRGEQYF
TGTGCCAGTAGTACAGTTCGGGGCGAGCAGTACTTC
>TRBV28|TRBJ2-7|TRBD1|.
CASSPLRTGQIESYEQYF
TGTGCCAGCAGTCCCCTGAGGACGGGACAGATAGAGTCCTACGAGCAGTACTTC
>TRBV7-9|TRBJ2-1|.|.
CSSSLDIASRYNEQFF
TGTTCCAGCAGCTTAGATATCGCTAGCAGGTACAATGAGCAGTTCTTC
>TRBV28|TRBJ1-6|.|.
CASSLRSYNSPLHF
TGTGCCAGCAGTTTAAGGAGCTATAATTCACCCCTCCACTTT
>TRBV2|TRBJ1-5|TRBD1|once
CASRDDRGSQPQHF
TGTGCCAGCAGGGATGACAGGGGGAGTCAGCCCCAGCATTTT
>TRBV13|TRBJ2-1|TRBD2|.
CASSSGLADNEQFF
TGTGCCAGCAGCTCCGGACTAGCGGACAATGAGCAGTTCTTC
>TRBV6-5|TRBJ2-7|.|.
CASSPGLFTYEQYF
TGTGCCAGCAGTCCCGGACTGTTTACCTACGAGCAGTACTTC
>TRBV7-8|TRBJ2-7|TRBD2|.
CASSPYSGGIYEQYF
TGTGCCAGCAGCCCGTATAGCGGGGGGATCTACGAGCAGTACTTC
>TRBV7-2|TRBJ2-1|.|.
CASSPLMSEQFF
TGTGCCAGCAGTCCCCTAATGAGTGAGCAGTTCTTC
>TRBV2|TRBJ1-4|TRBD1|once
CASRLRDRVKEKLFF
TGTGCCAGCAGACTACGGGACAGGGTAAAAGAAAAACTGTTTTTT
>TRBV5-1|TRBJ2-2|TRBD1|.
CASSLLGDRGDTGELFF
TGCGCCAGCAGCTTACTCGGGGACAGGGGGGACACCGGGGAGCTGTTTTTT
>TRBV5-1|TRBJ1-4|TRBD1|.
CASSLGDRGVIEKLFF
TGCGCCAGCAGCTTGGGGGACAGGGGCGTGATTGAAAAACTGTTTTTT
>TRBV28|TRBJ1-1|.|.
CASSPGGVEAFF
TGTGCCAGCAGTCCGGGGGGGGTTGAAGCTTTCTTT
>TRBV9|TRBJ2-5|.|.
CASSEDLWGAQYF
TGTGCCAGCAGCGAGGATCTGTGGGGGGCCCAGTACTTC
>TRBV19|TRBJ2-1|.|.
CASSIDKSGVRGLNEQFF
TGTGCCAGTAGTATAGATAAATCAGGCGTCCGAGGGCTTAATGAGCAGTTCTTC
>TRBV7-9|TRBJ2-1|.|once
CASSPRYEQFF
TGTGCCAGCAGCCCTAGGTATGAGCAGTTCTTC
>TRBV5-1|TRBJ1-3|TRBD1|.
CASSLTGDSGNTIYF
TGCGCCAGCAGCCTCACAGGGGACTCTGGAAACACCATATATTTT
>TRBV7-9|TRBJ1-2|TRBD1|.
CASSPGQGGYTF
TGTGCCAGCAGCCCGGGACAGGGGGGCTACACCTTC